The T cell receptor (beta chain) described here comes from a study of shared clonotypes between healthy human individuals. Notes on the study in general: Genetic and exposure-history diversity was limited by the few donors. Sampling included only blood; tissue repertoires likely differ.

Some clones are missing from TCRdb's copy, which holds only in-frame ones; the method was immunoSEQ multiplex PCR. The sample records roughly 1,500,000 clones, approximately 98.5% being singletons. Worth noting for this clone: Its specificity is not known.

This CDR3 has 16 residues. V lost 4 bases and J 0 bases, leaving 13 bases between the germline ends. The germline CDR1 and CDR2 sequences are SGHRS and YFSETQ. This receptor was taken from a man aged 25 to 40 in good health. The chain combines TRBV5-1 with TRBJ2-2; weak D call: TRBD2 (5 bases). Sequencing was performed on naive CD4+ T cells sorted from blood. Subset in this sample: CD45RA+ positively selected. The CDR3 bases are TGCGCCAGCAGCCCCTATAGCGACCCGAACACCGGGGAGCTGTTTTTT. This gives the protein CASSPYSDPNTGELFF.